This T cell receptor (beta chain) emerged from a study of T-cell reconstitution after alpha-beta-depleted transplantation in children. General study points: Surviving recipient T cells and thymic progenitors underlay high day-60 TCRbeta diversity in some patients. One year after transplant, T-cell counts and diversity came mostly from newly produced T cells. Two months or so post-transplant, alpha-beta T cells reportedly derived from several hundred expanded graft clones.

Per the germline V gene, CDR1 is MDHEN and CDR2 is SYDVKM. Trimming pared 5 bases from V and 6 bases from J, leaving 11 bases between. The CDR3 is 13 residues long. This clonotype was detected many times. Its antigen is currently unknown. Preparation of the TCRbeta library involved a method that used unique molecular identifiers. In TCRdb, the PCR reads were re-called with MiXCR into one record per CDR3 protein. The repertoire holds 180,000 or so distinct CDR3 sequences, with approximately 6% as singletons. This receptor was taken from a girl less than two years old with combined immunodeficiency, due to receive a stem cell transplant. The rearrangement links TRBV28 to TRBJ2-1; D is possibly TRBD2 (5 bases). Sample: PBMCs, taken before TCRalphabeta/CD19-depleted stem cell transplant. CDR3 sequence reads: CASSPLGSNEQFF. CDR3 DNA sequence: TGTGCCAGCAGTCCTCTGGGGAGCAATGAGCAGTTCTTC.